A single sample is the source of the 17 T cell receptor beta chains below, sequenced in a study of blood T cell repertoires in COVID-19. TCRdb's copy holds only in-frame clones and misses some; the assay was immunoSEQ multiplex PCR. The data show tens of thousands of clones, with 84% seen just once and over 30% held by the top ten. The sequenced sample was peripheral blood. The receptors were sampled from a man in his sixties or seventies with acute or convalescent COVID-19.

The V call is TRBV10-3, the J call TRBJ1-2; D call uncertain. There are 13 residues in the CDR3. V was clipped by 2 bases and J by 8 bases, with 12 bases between them. Per germline, CDR1 ENHRY and CDR2 SYGVKD. The CDR3 nucleotides read TGTGCCATCAGTGAGGGCGGAATGTCCGGCTACACCTTC. It codes for CAISEGGMSGYTF.

The rearrangement links TRBV5-1 to TRBJ1-2; the match to TRBD1 covers 8 bases. Germline V gives CDR1 SGHRS, CDR2 YFSETQ. With 3 bases clipped from V and 6 bases from J, the junction kept 4 bases outside the gene matches. This CDR3 has 13 amino acids. CDR3 in amino acids: CASSSTGGDGYTF. The CDR3 DNA reads as TGCGCCAGCAGCTCCACAGGGGGTGATGGCTACACCTTC.

The CDR3 DNA is TGTGCCAGCAGCTCGGGGGGTTTTGATAGCAATCAGCCCCAGCATTTT. This gives the protein CASSSGGFDSNQPQHF. V gene TRBV7-9 combines with J gene TRBJ1-5, with D tentatively TRBD1 (5 bases). Deletions cut 4 bases from V and 0 bases from J, with 13 bases between. Germline V gene data show CDR1 as SEHNR and CDR2 as FQNEAQ (reference sequence). The CDR3 consists of 16 residues.

The chain couples TRBV28 to TRBJ1-4; 7 bases are a match to TRBD1. After removal of 6 bases from V and 1 base from J, the junction contained 8 bases not matched to a gene. The germline gives CDR1 MDHEN, CDR2 SYDVKM. The CDR3 sequence is 16 residues long. CDR3 nucleotides: TGTGCCAGCAGCCTCCGGAGGGGGCGAACTAATGAAAAACTGTTTTTT. Translated: CASSLRRGRTNEKLFF.

The chain uses TRBV14 and TRBJ2-5; D is unresolved. Germline V gene sequence: CDR1 SGHDN, CDR2 FVKESK. The CDR3 has 16 residues. V lost 0 bases to trimming and J lost 4 bases, with 15 bases between them. The CDR3 sequence: CASSQEGRWARETQYF. Here the CDR3 DNA reads TGTGCCAGCAGCCAAGAGGGCAGGTGGGCCCGAGAGACCCAGTACTTC.

The chain uses TRBV19 and TRBJ2-2, with a tentative D call TRBD1 (6 bases). Germline CDR1 and CDR2: LNHDA and SQIVND (reference sequence). The V gene lost 9 bases and the J gene lost 5 bases, with 13 bases spanning the gap. The CDR3 loop spans 13 amino acids. CDR3 residues: CASRQAQTGELFF. Here the CDR3 DNA reads TGTGCCAGCAGACAGGCACAAACCGGGGAGCTGTTTTTT.

This chain connects TRBV5-1 to TRBJ2-7, with D unresolved. Per the germline V gene, CDR1 is SGHRS and CDR2 is YFSETQ. V lost 4 bases and J 3 bases, leaving 5 bases between the germline ends. The CDR3 is made up of 11 amino acids. The DNA of the CDR3 is TGCGCCAGCAGCCAAAACTACGAGCAGTACTTC. It specifies CASSQNYEQYF.

This clone was seen only a few times. The chain uses TRBV5-6 and TRBJ2-3; a possible D gene is TRBD2 (5 bases). CDR3 length equals 14 residues. Germline V CDR1 and CDR2: SGHDT, YYEEEE. V was clipped by 5 bases and J by 0 bases, with 10 bases between them. The CDR3 reads CASSSPGSTDTQYF. DNA of the CDR3: TGTGCCAGCAGTTCGCCGGGGAGCACAGATACGCAGTATTTT.

The chain's CDR3 is CASSPEQGTYEQYF. As DNA, the CDR3 is TGTGCCAGCAGTCCCGAGCAGGGGACCTACGAGCAGTACTTC. V and J are TRBV5-4 and TRBJ2-7; a possible D gene is TRBD1 (6 bases). CDR3 length equals 14 residues. Trimming left V 5 bases short and J 2 bases short, with 14 bases between. Germline V gives CDR1 SGHNT, CDR2 YYREEE (reference sequence).

V is TRBV28 and J is TRBJ1-1; D gene ambiguous. In germline, CDR1 is MDHEN, CDR2 SYDVKM. This CDR3 has 14 amino acids. The ends were cut back, 11 bases at V and 7 bases at J, with 23 bases in the middle. CDR3 sequence: CASQVSRVGSEAFF. CDR3 bases: TGTGCCTCCCAAGTAAGTCGCGTCGGGAGTGAAGCTTTCTTT.

The chain combines TRBV12-3 or TRBV12-4 with TRBJ1-3; D gene unclear. This CDR3 has 13 residues. V lost 3 bases and J 4 bases, leaving 7 bases between the germline ends. CDR3 sequence (DNA): TGTGCCAGCAGTTTCGGCGGGGGAAACACCATATATTTT. Translation gives CASSFGGGNTIYF.

The CDR3 protein is CGLAGSSEQFF. CDR3 coding DNA: TGTGGACTAGCGGGATCGAGTGAGCAGTTCTTC. The chain carries TRBV2 and TRBJ2-1; 11 bases map to TRBD2. The CDR3 extends over 11 amino acids. CDR1 SNHLY and CDR2 FYNNEI come from the germline V gene.

This clone was detected ten times or more. The chain carries TRBV13 and TRBJ2-2; D unresolved. This CDR3 comprises 14 residues. The germline V gene encodes CDR1 PRHDT and CDR2 FYEKMQ (reference sequence). The V gene lost 1 base and the J gene lost 6 bases, with 9 bases spanning the gap. Here the CDR3 DNA reads TGTGCCAGCAGCTTAGTACACCCCGCCGGGGAGCTGTTTTTT. Translating it yields CASSLVHPAGELFF.

In its sample, this clone was seen a few times. The CDR3 sequence is CASRGGQAPNQPQHF. The CDR3 nucleotides are TGTGCCAGCAGAGGGGGACAGGCACCCAATCAGCCCCAGCATTTT. The chain combines TRBV2 with TRBJ1-5, with 8 positions matching TRBD1. Per the germline V gene, CDR1 is SNHLY and CDR2 is FYNNEI. J gave up 3 bases and V 6 bases, and 7 bases lay outside the gene matches. The CDR3 has 15 amino acids.

V is TRBV10-2 and J is TRBJ2-1; a weak D match, TRBD2 (5 bases). This CDR3 comprises 13 residues. In germline, CDR1 is WSHSY, CDR2 SAAADI. Trimming cost V 7 bases and J 7 bases, with 14 bases left between them. The chain's CDR3 is CASTILVRNEQFF. CDR3 sequence (DNA): TGCGCCAGCACCATACTAGTGCGGAATGAGCAGTTCTTC.

This rearrangement joins TRBV4-1 to TRBJ1-2, with 11 bases that match TRBD1. This CDR3 spans 14 amino acids. After removal of 0 bases from V and 7 bases from J, the junction contained 1 base not matched to a gene. Germline V lookup: CDR1 MGHRA, CDR2 YSYEKL. The CDR3 loop is CASSQEGTGGGYTF. The CDR3, as DNA: TGCGCCAGCAGCCAAGAGGGGACAGGGGGTGGCTACACCTTC.

The V gene is TRBV7-9, the J gene TRBJ1-4; possibly TRBD1 for D (6 bases). The CDR3 contains 16 residues. The germline V gene encodes CDR1 SEHNR and CDR2 FQNEAQ (reference sequence). V lost 4 bases, J lost 10 bases, and 22 bases lay in between. CDR3 in DNA: TGTGCCAGCAGCTCTCCGACAGGCAATACCTATGGAAAACTGTTTTTT. It is translated as CASSSPTGNTYGKLFF.